The 11 T cell receptor beta chains in this list originate from one sample, sequenced in a study of cytomegalovirus exposure and HLA in healthy donors. It was with 60 Vbeta and 13 Jbeta primers that the PCR ran. Clones were read by immunoSEQ multiplex PCR, and TCRdb kept only the in-frame ones, dropping some. The profile shows about 140,000 clones, 73% of them singletons. Material for sequencing was PBMCs. The receptors come from a woman aged 35 to 49 in good health and CMV-seronegative.

The rearrangement joins TRBV6-1 to TRBJ1-1; possible D gene TRBD1, 6 bases. The V gene's germline CDR1 is MNHNS and CDR2 SASEGT. With 6 bases removed from V and 5 bases from J, the gap between germline ends came to 19 bases. The CDR3 totals 15 residues. The CDR3 loop is CASRGAGPERTEAFF. The CDR3, as DNA: TGTGCCAGCAGGGGGGCTGGGCCCGAGAGAACTGAAGCTTTCTTT.

The chain couples TRBV6-1 to TRBJ1-2; perhaps TRBD1 as D (6 bases). This CDR3 is built from 14 residues. Trimming took off 7 bases at V and 8 bases at J, with 20 bases between the two ends. Germline CDR1 and CDR2: MNHNS and SASEGT. The CDR3 here is CASTLMKQGRGYTF. The CDR3 DNA sequence: TGTGCCAGCACCCTCATGAAACAGGGTCGGGGCTACACCTTC.

The chain employs TRBV5-6 and TRBJ2-2, with 9 bases lining up with TRBD1. Germline V gene sequence: CDR1 SGHDT, CDR2 YYEEEE. The J segment lost 2 bases and the V segment lost 4 bases, leaving 6 bases of the junction unmatched. The CDR3 is 16 amino acids. CDR3 protein: CASSRRDRDNTGELFF. As DNA, the CDR3 is TGTGCCAGCAGCCGCCGGGACAGGGATAACACCGGGGAGCTGTTTTTT. Supplemented by reference TRBV5-6 and TRBJ2-2, the full variable domain reads DAGVTQSPTHLIKTRGQQVTLRCSPKSGHDTVSWYQQALGQGPQFIFQYYEEEERQRGNFPDRFSGHQFPNYSSELNVNALLLGDSALYLCASSRRDRDNTGELFFGEGSRLTVL.

The gene calls are TRBV5-1 and TRBJ1-3; 7 bases are a match to TRBD1. V shed 0 bases and J 0 bases; nucleotides not matched to a gene: 3. From germline, CDR1 is SGHRS and CDR2 YFSETQ. The length of the CDR3 is 16 residues. In nucleotides, the CDR3 is TGCGCCAGCAGCTTGGCAGGGGGTAACTCTGGAAACACCATATATTTT. Residues: CASSLAGGNSGNTIYF.

V and J are TRBV29-1 and TRBJ1-3; perhaps TRBD1 as D (6 bases). The germline V and J ends were trimmed by 4 bases and 2 bases, with 9 bases remaining between them. The CDR3 is 13 residues long. Germline V gene data show CDR1 as SQVTM and CDR2 as ANQGSEA. DNA for the CDR3: TGCAGCGTTGGGGACAACCCTGGAAACACCATATATTTT. Translation gives CSVGDNPGNTIYF. The full variable domain, rest sourced from reference TRBV29-1 and TRBJ1-3, is SAVISQKPSRDICQRGTSLTIQCQVDSQVTMMFWYRQQPGQSLTLIATANQGSEATYESGFVIDKFPISRPNLTFSTLTVSNMSPEDSSIYLCSVGDNPGNTIYFGEGSWLTVV.

This chain links TRBV7-8 with TRBJ1-1; 8 bases agree with TRBD1. Per the germline V gene, CDR1 is SGHVS and CDR2 is FQNEAQ. The CDR3 has 16 amino acids. V lost 0 bases and J lost 5; bases outside the gene matches: 8. The CDR3 region has the DNA TGTGCCAGCAGCTTAGCCCCAACAGGGGGAGTTACTGAAGCTTTCTTT. This gives the protein CASSLAPTGGVTEAFF.

This chain links TRBV2 with TRBJ1-1; tentatively, D is TRBD1 (6 bases). Trimming removed 5 bases from V and 5 bases from J, with 18 bases in between. The CDR3 covers 15 residues. Germline CDR1 is SNHLY and CDR2 is FYNNEI. In nucleotides, the CDR3 is TGTGCCAGCAGTAAGGGTACAGGGATGATTACTGAAGCTTTCTTT. Its translation: CASSKGTGMITEAFF.

The chain recombines TRBV2 with TRBJ1-5; tentative D call: TRBD1 (5 bases). V lost 5 bases to trimming and J lost 2 bases, with 10 bases between them. This CDR3 comprises 14 residues. The germline CDR1 and CDR2 sequences are SNHLY and FYNNEI. CDR3 sequence reads: CASSLGGGNQPQHF. The CDR3 region has the DNA TGTGCCAGCAGTCTGGGGGGGGGCAATCAGCCCCAGCATTTT.

The J gene is TRBJ1-6, the V gene TRBV10-2; a possible D gene is TRBD1 (6 bases). The CDR3 has 13 amino acids. V lost 3 bases and J 6 bases, leaving 6 bases between the germline ends. In germline, CDR1 is WSHSY, CDR2 SAAADI. DNA for the CDR3: TGCGCCAGCAGTGAACAGGGTAATTCACCCCTCCACTTT. Translation: CASSEQGNSPLHF.

This clone was seen only a few times. The genes are TRBV29-1 and TRBJ2-1, with TRBD2 matching 8 bases. The CDR3 sequence is 18 residues long. Trimming cost V 0 bases and J 0 bases; bases outside gene matches: 10. Germline V gene data show CDR1 as SQVTM and CDR2 as ANQGSEA. CDR3 nucleotides: TGCAGCGTTGAAGATCACGGTATTAGCGGGGTCTCCTACAATGAGCAGTTCTTC. This codes for CSVEDHGISGVSYNEQFF.

This chain joins TRBV2 and TRBJ2-3, with 8 bases identical to TRBD1. The CDR3 extends over 14 amino acids. CDR1 is SNHLY, CDR2 FYNNEI, per germline. V trimming: 2 bases; J trimming: 3 bases; junction bases outside the gene matches: 1. The CDR3 DNA sequence: TGTGCCAGCAGTGAAACAGGGGGTACAGATACGCAGTATTTT. Amino acids: CASSETGGTDTQYF.